The 27 T cell receptor beta chains presented below share a single source sample, sequenced in a study of blood T cell repertoires in COVID-19. The protocol was immunoSEQ multiplex PCR, while the TCRdb copy is restricted to in-frame clones and leaves out a portion. This sample carries about 160,000 clones, roughly 88% of them seen once, and the ten largest clones take about 2.3%. The sample comprised peripheral blood. The receptors here all came from a man younger than 35 with acute or convalescent COVID-19.

The V and J genes are TRBV11-3 and TRBJ1-4; D ambiguous. Germline CDR1 and CDR2: SGHNT and YENEEA. The CDR3 covers 13 residues. The germline V and J ends were trimmed by 4 bases and 8 bases, with 11 bases remaining between them. The CDR3 DNA reads TGTGCCAGCAGCTCAGGCCCGCAGGAAAAACTGTTTTTT. Translating it yields CASSSGPQEKLFF.

V and J are TRBV24-1 and TRBJ1-5, with 9 bases lining up with TRBD1. Germline V CDR1 and CDR2: KGHDR, SFDVKD. Unmatched junction bases numbered 4, after V lost 2 bases and J lost 3 bases. This CDR3 is 16 amino acids long. This chain's CDR3 is CATSDSDRGYNQPQHF. In DNA, the CDR3 is TGTGCCACCAGTGATTCGGACAGGGGCTACAATCAGCCCCAGCATTTT.

The chain combines TRBV5-4 with TRBJ1-2; no definite D call. The ends were cut back, 1 base at V and 8 bases at J, with 12 bases in the middle. This CDR3 has 13 residues. Germline V CDR1 and CDR2: SGHNT, YYREEE (reference sequence). For the CDR3, the DNA is TGTGCCAGCAGCTTGCCCGAGTCTCGGGGCTACACCTTC. Translated: CASSLPESRGYTF.

The rearrangement links TRBV1 to TRBJ2-3; TRBD2 is the table's D call and was not checked against the DNA. TRBV1 is a pseudogene. The CDR3 is 18 amino acids. The CDR3 DNA is TGCACCAGCAGTCACTCTAGCGGGGGGGCTGTCGGCACAGATACGCAGTATTTT. Its protein product is CTSSHSSGGAVGTDTQYF.

This chain uses TRBV5-4 with TRBJ1-2, with D maybe TRBD1 (5 bases). Between the trimmed V and J ends, which lost 3 bases and 3 bases, there was a span of 12 bases. CDR3 length: 14 amino acids. Germline V gene sequence: CDR1 SGHNT, CDR2 YYREEE (reference sequence). The CDR3 region is CASSSSGTDYGYTF. The CDR3 bases are TGTGCCAGCAGCTCCAGCGGGACTGACTATGGCTACACCTTC.

As for this clone: An end of the junction does not agree with germline; a read error may underlie this. The genes are TRBV7-2 and TRBJ1-1; TRBD1 matches at 8 bases. CDR1 is SGHTA and CDR2 is FQGNSA in the germline V gene. CDR3 length equals 14 residues. In nucleotides, the CDR3 is TGTGCCAGCACCCTGCGGACAGGGAACGCTGAAGCTTTCTTT. Its protein is CASTLRTGNAEAFF. Drawing the rest from reference TRBV7-2 and TRBJ1-1, the complete variable domain is GAGVSQSPSNKVTEKGKDVELRCDPISGHTALYWYRQSLGQGLEFLIYFQGNSAPDKSGLPSDRFSAERTGGSVSTLTIQRTQQEDSAVYLCASTLRTGNAEAFFGQGTRLTVV.

The rearrangement links TRBV20-1 to TRBJ1-4, with a possible D match to TRBD1 (5 bases). CDR3 length equals 14 residues. Germline CDR1 is DFQATT and CDR2 is SNEGSKA (reference sequence). With 3 bases removed from V and 8 bases from J, the gap between germline ends came to 16 bases. The CDR3 nucleotides are TGCAGTGCTAGTGAGGGGCCTGCTGGAGAAAAACTGTTTTTT. Residues: CSASEGPAGEKLFF.

In nucleotides, the CDR3 is TGTGCCACCAGCAGAGATTATGGGGAGACGCGCACAGATACGCAGTATTTT. Residues: CATSRDYGETRTDTQYF. The chain carries TRBV15 and TRBJ2-3; a possible D gene is TRBD2 (5 bases). The V and J ends lost 0 bases and 1 base respectively, with 14 bases between them. This CDR3 is built from 17 residues. Germline CDR1 is LNHNV and CDR2 is YYDKDF (reference sequence).

The sample holds one count of this clone. The chain couples TRBV19 to TRBJ2-5; tentatively, D is TRBD1 (6 bases). CDR1 is LNHDA, CDR2 SQIVND, per germline (reference sequence). V lost 3 bases to trimming and J lost 4 bases, with 12 bases between them. This CDR3 has 14 amino acids. The CDR3 bases are TGTGCCAGTAGTATTTGGGACAATCGAGAGACCCAGTACTTC. Residues: CASSIWDNRETQYF.

This clone was seen a handful of times. The chain has TRBV3-1 (or the pseudogene TRBV3-2) and TRBJ2-2; tentatively, D is TRBD2 (6 bases). Trimming cost V 5 bases and J 6 bases, with 13 bases left between them. The V gene's germline CDR1 is LGHDT and CDR2 YNNKEL (reference sequence). The CDR3 runs to 14 residues. CDR3 bases: TGTGCCAGCAGCACCCGACTAGTTCCCGGGGAGCTGTTTTTT. This codes for CASSTRLVPGELFF.

In this sample, this clone turned up once. The chain combines TRBV18 with TRBJ1-2; no clear D. In germline, CDR1 is KGHSH, CDR2 LQKENI. The V and J ends lost 0 bases and 8 bases respectively, with 16 bases between them. The CDR3 has 15 amino acids. CDR3 amino acids: CASSPPQLNPQGYTF. DNA for the CDR3: TGTGCCAGCTCACCACCCCAGCTTAACCCACAGGGCTACACCTTC.

This chain joins TRBV21-1 and TRBJ1-5. TRBV21-1 is a pseudogene. CDR3 length equals 17 residues. CDR3 sequence: CASSKRGGEQENQPQHF. In nucleotides, the CDR3 is TGTGCCAGCAGCAAAAGGGGGGGGGAACAGGAGAATCAGCCCCAGCATTTT.

The rearrangement uses TRBV30 and TRBJ1-4; D unclear. The CDR3 covers 13 residues. Trimming left V 0 bases short and J 7 bases short, with 9 bases between. CDR1 GTSNPN and CDR2 SVGIG come from the germline V gene (reference sequence). The CDR3 loop is CAWSVVEGEKLFF. DNA for the CDR3: TGTGCCTGGAGTGTGGTGGAGGGTGAAAAACTGTTTTTT.

The CDR3 loop reads CASSIRVTGELFF. The DNA for the CDR3 is TGTGCCAGTAGTATTCGGGTCACCGGGGAGCTGTTTTTT. The chain carries TRBV19 and TRBJ2-2; D unclear. Germline-derived CDR1 and CDR2 are LNHDA and SQIVND (reference sequence). The CDR3 has 13 amino acids. Trimming removed 3 bases at V and 4 bases at J, with 6 bases between.

This clone was counted once. V usage is TRBV12-3 or TRBV12-4 and J usage is TRBJ1-5; D remains unclear. This CDR3 spans 13 amino acids. V was pared by 7 bases and J by 6 bases, with 13 bases between. CDR3 sequence (DNA): TGTGCCAGCACCCTAGATTATTCTCAGCCCCAGCATTTT. Its translation: CASTLDYSQPQHF.

This rearrangement joins TRBV11-2 to TRBJ2-5; unclear D gene. This CDR3 spans 15 amino acids. Trimming stripped 5 bases from V and 2 bases from J, with 15 bases between. Germline V lookup: CDR1 SGHAT, CDR2 FQNNGV. CDR3 region: CASSRKETGQETQYF. CDR3 coding DNA: TGTGCCAGCAGCCGGAAGGAAACCGGGCAAGAGACCCAGTACTTC.

CDR3 DNA sequence: TGTGCCTGGAGTTCCGGGACAGCAAAACGGCTCTCCGGAAACACCATATATTTT. Amino acid sequence: CAWSSGTAKRLSGNTIYF. J is TRBJ1-3 and V is TRBV30, with 7 bases lining up with TRBD1. The junction had 17 bases not matched to a gene; V was cut back by 2 bases and J by 4 bases. The germline V gene has CDR1 GTSNPN and CDR2 SVGIG (reference sequence). The CDR3 extends over 18 amino acids.

This sequence joins TRBV3-1 (or the pseudogene TRBV3-2) and TRBJ1-3; D uncertain. CDR3 length: 16 residues. Trimming removed 1 base from V and 0 bases from J, with 10 bases in between. The germline gives CDR1 LGHDT, CDR2 YNNKEL (reference sequence). Here the CDR3 DNA reads TGTGCCAGCAGCCAAGCTCAAGAGAACTCTGGAAACACCATATATTTT. It is translated as CASSQAQENSGNTIYF.

This clone was recorded once. This chain links TRBV6-1 with TRBJ1-1, with a possible D match to TRBD1 (5 bases). CDR1 is MNHNS and CDR2 is SASEGT in the germline V gene. V was clipped by 3 bases and J by 0 bases, with 11 bases between them. This CDR3 region has 15 residues. The CDR3 region has the DNA TGTGCCAGCAGTGAGGGGCAGACCATGAACACTGAAGCTTTCTTT. It encodes CASSEGQTMNTEAFF.

This sequence joins TRBV11-2 and TRBJ2-3; weak D call: TRBD2 (6 bases). Germline assignment: CDR1 SGHAT and CDR2 FQNNGV. The CDR3 is made up of 14 amino acids. The V gene lost 2 bases and the J gene lost 5 bases, with 11 bases spanning the gap. The DNA for the CDR3 is TGTGCCAGCAGCTTAAGACTAGTTAGAGATACGCAGTATTTT. This codes for CASSLRLVRDTQYF.

The chain combines TRBV7-9 with TRBJ2-3; D might be TRBD1 (5 bases). Trimming removed 1 base at V and 3 bases at J, with 17 bases between. Germline lookup yields CDR1 SEHNR and CDR2 FQNEAQ (reference sequence). This CDR3 has 17 residues. The CDR3 DNA sequence: TGTGCCAGCAGCTTAGAATCTCAAAAGGGGCGGACAGATACGCAGTATTTT. Its translation is CASSLESQKGRTDTQYF.

The chain carries TRBV30 and TRBJ1-1; a weak D match, TRBD1 (5 bases). This CDR3 is built from 15 residues. Germline-derived CDR1 and CDR2 are GTSNPN and SVGIG (reference sequence). V was clipped by 0 bases and J by 5 bases, with 16 bases between them. The CDR3 region has the DNA TGTGCCTGGAGTGTACGGGGCAGCGGGGTGACTGAAGCTTTCTTT. Amino acid sequence: CAWSVRGSGVTEAFF. The full variable domain, rest sourced from reference TRBV30 and TRBJ1-1, is SQTIHQWPATLVQPVGSPLSLECTVEGTSNPNLYWYRQAAGRGLQLLFYSVGIGQISSEVPQNLSASRPQDRQFILSSKKLLLSDSGFYLCAWSVRGSGVTEAFFGQGTRLTVV.

The V and J genes are TRBV2 and TRBJ1-2; TRBD1 agrees at 7 bases. CDR3 length equals 16 residues. The germline V gene has CDR1 SNHLY and CDR2 FYNNEI. V lost 5 bases, J lost 0 bases, and 9 bases stayed unmatched. Written as DNA, the CDR3 is TGTGCCAGCAGTTGGGACAGCGACTTTTCTAACTATGGCTACACCTTC. Residues: CASSWDSDFSNYGYTF.

This chain links TRBV5-1 with TRBJ2-3; D not resolved. Germline V CDR1 and CDR2: SGHRS, YFSETQ. The CDR3 is 13 residues long. V was shortened by 3 bases and J by 2 bases, with 7 bases between the two germline ends. The CDR3 loop is CASSSQVTDTQYF. CDR3 nucleotide sequence: TGCGCCAGCAGCTCGCAGGTCACAGATACGCAGTATTTT.

J is TRBJ2-5 and V is TRBV2; D may be TRBD2 (5 bases). Trimming removed 2 bases from V and 0 bases from J, with 10 bases in between. The length of the CDR3 is 15 residues. Germline V gives CDR1 SNHLY, CDR2 FYNNEI. The CDR3 loop is CASSELSGDQETQYF. The CDR3 coding sequence is TGTGCCAGCAGTGAACTGAGCGGAGACCAAGAGACCCAGTACTTC.

The chain carries TRBV5-4 and TRBJ1-2, with D unclear. Trimming removed 5 bases from V and 8 bases from J, with 10 bases in between. The germline V gene has CDR1 SGHNT and CDR2 YYREEE (reference sequence). The CDR3 sequence is 11 residues long. For the CDR3, the DNA is TGTGCCAGCAGAGGAGGGTTCGGCTACACCTTC. Protein product: CASRGGFGYTF. The full variable domain, its missing parts supplied by reference TRBV5-4 and TRBJ1-2, is ETGVTQSPTHLIKTRGQQVTLRCSSQSGHNTVSWYQQALGQGPQFIFQYYREEENGRGNFPPRFSGLQFPNYSSELNVNALELDDSALYLCASRGGFGYTFGSGTRLTVV.

This chain links TRBV12-5 with TRBJ2-3; no definite D call. The V and J ends lost 3 bases and 0 bases respectively, with 10 bases between them. The CDR3 totals 15 residues. Germline V gives CDR1 LGHNT, CDR2 FRNRAP. DNA of the CDR3: TGTGCTAGTGGTTTCCAGGCTCACAGCACAGATACGCAGTATTTT. This gives the protein CASGFQAHSTDTQYF.